This T cell receptor beta chain came from a study of CD8 T cells in ankylosing spondylitis. Findings and limits, study-wide: A TCR beta motif made of about 8 highly homologous variants seemed typical of ankylosing spondylitis blood. Disease-associated clonotypes exhibited CD8+ identity and were relatively infrequent in peripheral blood.

This clonotype occurred many times. No antigen is known for it. CDR1 is SEHNR, CDR2 FQNEAQ, per germline (reference sequence). V was clipped by 3 bases and J by 4 bases; unmatched bases: 9. The CDR3 sequence is 16 residues long. TCRdb reanalysed the 5' RACE reads using MiXCR and keeps one entry per CDR3 protein. Counted here are under 550,000 distinct CDR3 sequences, 25% to 30% occurring once; the ten biggest clones make up 0.75% to 0.9%. This sequence joins TRBV7-9 and TRBJ2-1; TRBD1 matches 7 bases. Material: blood, either unsorted or a sorted T cell fraction (not recorded which). This TCR came from a male donor with ankylosing spondylitis. This chain's CDR3 is CASSFNRDSTYNEQFF. The CDR3 DNA sequence: TGTGCCAGCAGCTTTAACCGGGACAGCACTTACAATGAGCAGTTCTTC. Together with reference TRBV7-9 and TRBJ2-1, the CDR3 gives the full variable domain: DTGVSQNPRHKITKRGQNVTFRCDPISEHNRLYWYRQTLGQGPEFLTYFQNEAQLEKSRLLSDRFSAERPKGSFSTLEIQRTEQGDSAMYLCASSFNRDSTYNEQFFGPGTRLTVL.